Shown below are 9 T cell receptor beta chains from a single sample sequenced in a study of blood T cell repertoires in COVID-19. Clones were read by immunoSEQ multiplex PCR, and TCRdb kept only the in-frame ones, dropping some. The sample consists of 200,000 to 300,000 clones, about 91% of them appearing once. The sample consisted of peripheral blood. These receptors were taken from a person aged 18 to 30 with COVID-19, enrolled during active disease.

The gene calls are TRBV12-3 or TRBV12-4 and TRBJ2-5; D not resolved. V was cut by 3 bases and J by 1 base, with 6 bases left in between. The CDR3 is 13 residues long. The CDR3 DNA reads TGTGCCAGCAGTTTTGTCCTCCAAGAGACCCAGTACTTC. This encodes CASSFVLQETQYF.

The genes are TRBV20-1 and TRBJ2-3; 11 nucleotides align to TRBD2. Losses at the gene ends were 3 bases for V and 4 bases for J; bases not matched to a gene: 6. The germline V gene has CDR1 DFQATT and CDR2 SNEGSKA (reference sequence). This CDR3 comprises 15 residues. The CDR3 is CSASPTSGRPDTQYF. The CDR3 bases are TGCAGTGCTAGTCCCACTAGCGGGAGACCAGATACGCAGTATTTT.

The sample holds one count of this clone. The V and J genes are TRBV24-1 and TRBJ2-2; perhaps TRBD1 as D (5 bases). This CDR3 comprises 13 residues. The V end lost 8 bases, the J end lost 1 base, and 7 bases lay between the germline ends. Germline V gene sequence: CDR1 KGHDR, CDR2 SFDVKD. The CDR3 DNA is TGTGCCACCATAGACAGGAACACCGGGGAGCTGTTTTTT. Amino acids: CATIDRNTGELFF.

The V gene is TRBV30, the J gene TRBJ1-2, with a possible D match to TRBD1 (6 bases). CDR1 and CDR2 (germline): GTSNPN, SVGIG (reference sequence). This CDR3 is 13 amino acids long. Between the trimmed V and J ends, which lost 5 bases and 6 bases, there was a span of 16 bases. CDR3 coding DNA: TGTGCCTGGGGGGTCAGGGGAAAGGATGGCTACACCTTC. This translates into CAWGVRGKDGYTF.

The chain uses TRBV5-4 and TRBJ2-1, with D perhaps TRBD2 (5 bases). Germline V gene sequence: CDR1 SGHNT, CDR2 YYREEE (reference sequence). The CDR3 contains 16 residues. The V and J ends lost 4 bases and 0 bases respectively, with 14 bases between them. This CDR3 reads CASSPDFQSSYNEQFF. The CDR3 nucleotides are TGTGCCAGCAGCCCGGACTTTCAGAGCTCCTACAATGAGCAGTTCTTC.

J is TRBJ1-5 and V is TRBV7-8; D is perhaps TRBD1 (6 bases). V lost 2 bases to trimming and J lost 2 bases, with 13 bases between them. The CDR3 consists of 16 residues. In germline, CDR1 is SGHVS, CDR2 FQNEAQ. The CDR3 coding sequence is TGTGCCAGCAGCTTACCCAGGGGTGGAGGCAATCAGCCCCAGCATTTT. Protein: CASSLPRGGGNQPQHF.

The chain uses TRBV5-1 and TRBJ1-3; weak D call: TRBD1 (6 bases). Per the germline V gene, CDR1 is SGHRS and CDR2 is YFSETQ. V dropped 5 bases and J dropped 0 bases, with 15 bases sitting between them. The CDR3 totals 16 residues. CDR3 nucleotide sequence: TGCGCCAGCAGTTCTACGACAGGCCACTCTGGAAACACCATATATTTT. This sequence encodes CASSSTTGHSGNTIYF.

The chain joins TRBV2 to TRBJ2-1, with 7 positions matching TRBD1. CDR1 and CDR2 (germline): SNHLY, FYNNEI. This CDR3 has 15 amino acids. V shed 4 bases, J shed 5 bases, and the junction held 8 bases outside the gene matches. The CDR3 DNA reads as TGTGCCAGCAGTGTAGCGACAGGGCCCGACAATGAGCAGTTCTTC. Translated: CASSVATGPDNEQFF.

The rearrangement joins TRBV7-9 to TRBJ2-5, with 8 bases fitting TRBD1. The CDR3 length is 14 residues. Germline CDR1 is SEHNR and CDR2 is FQNEAQ (reference sequence). The junction had 3 bases not matched to a gene; V was cut back by 1 base and J by 5 bases. In DNA form, the CDR3 reads TGTGCCAGCAGCTTAGTGACAGGGGATGAGACCCAGTACTTC. Protein sequence: CASSLVTGDETQYF.